This TCR beta chain comes out of a study of cytomegalovirus exposure and HLA in healthy donors. Overall study results and limits: It was shown in a later analysis that HLA-associated TCR beta chains were more clonally expanded than other, equally common chains. In presence/absence analyses, roughly uniform sequencing depth across donors was assumed.

Use of 60 Vbeta and 13 Jbeta primers characterized the PCR. Produced via immunoSEQ multiplex PCR; TCRdb's table is partial and in-frame only. This table holds about 180,000 clones, over 75% found once. A note on this clone: Its target is unknown.

The germline gives CDR1 MDHEN, CDR2 SYDVKM. CDR3 size: 14 residues. The germline V and J ends were trimmed by 5 bases and 0 bases, with 10 bases remaining between them. The sequenced sample consisted of PBMCs. The receptor was derived from a woman between 50 and 59 years old in good health and CMV-seronegative. V gene TRBV28 combines with J gene TRBJ2-5; possible D gene TRBD2, 5 bases. The CDR3 reads CASSPRTYQETQYF. The CDR3 DNA sequence: TGTGCCAGCAGTCCTCGGACTTACCAAGAGACCCAGTACTTC.